This TCR beta chain stems from a study of cytomegalovirus exposure and HLA in healthy donors (dated by TCRdb to the late 2010s). Some background on the complete study: An earlier analysis of approximately 640 of the donors reported approximately 300 Gb of sequence data and 100 million to 130 million unique TCR beta sequences from roughly 200 million T cells. An early release that covered roughly 600 HLA-typed donors contained approximately 320 gigabases of sequencing data and 80 million or so unique TCR sequences. The genetic ancestry cluster associated with self-reported Caucasian donors included approximately 85% of the roughly 400 genotyped donors. The study aimed to test whether signatures of past pathogen exposure could be identified by cataloging public T cell receptors. The study used immunosequencing to profile the T cell repertoires of some 600 subjects and linked those repertoires to cytomegalovirus serostatus. A separate validation cohort of about 110 different subjects was used in addition to the 666-subject first cohort. To predict cytomegalovirus infection status, the study brought together high-throughput TCR immunosequencing, statistical association of individual TCRs with disease status, and machine learning. A later analysis re-analyzed previously published TCR beta repertoires from roughly 630 donors and added high-resolution HLA genotyping to study TCR occurrence patterns. The later analysis used no new phenotypic data to find candidate immune exposures, relying instead on TCR beta sequences and their occurrence across donors. An earlier analysis of 587 of the donors used high-throughput TCR beta sequencing to judge whether each TCR beta V gene segment behaved as functional or pseudogenic. Alongside the repertoire data, information on donor age, sex, ethnicity and CMV serostatus was compiled. In a later genetic analysis, genome-wide SNP genotypes for about 65% of the roughly 670 donors were used, and that subset was treated as a discovery cohort. All discovery cohort repertoires had been generated on a single sequencing platform. HLA typing covered class I and class II loci at four-digit resolution. Typing coverage varied by locus: roughly 629-640 donors for A, B, C, DRB1 and DQB1; under 550 for DQA1; more than 600 for DPA1; 450 to 480 for DPB1. Because of strong linkage in the cohort, roughly five DR-DQ haplotypes were treated as single units for association and clustering. Across around 400 genotyped donors of the cohort, an average of about 250,000 unique TCR beta nucleotide sequences per donor were sequenced, and roughly 20% of those sequences were non-productive.

Library preparation was by the immunoSEQ multiplex PCR assay. The multiplex PCR relied on a mix of 60 forward primers for TCR Vbeta segments and 13 reverse primers for TCR Jbeta segments. A multiplex PCR assay on genomic DNA amplified the CDR3 region of rearranged TCR beta genes. On the Illumina HiSeq System, the amplified TCR beta libraries were sequenced as 87-base-pair reads. The study's own analysis went as follows. A later analysis counted about 80 million unique TCR beta chains across the 640 or so repertoires, and roughly 11 million of these chains were shared by at least two donors. To remove PCR and sequencing errors, raw reads were error-corrected and collapsed into unique sequences using a nearest-neighbor algorithm that merged closely related sequences. V, D and J gene segments were assigned by aligning CDR3 sequences to IMGT reference sequences. For a sequence to be retained, a match of at least six nucleotides was required to both a V gene segment and a J gene segment. Rearrangements were called productive when the CDR3 lacked stop codons and stayed in frame with V and J; all others were non-productive. CDR3 was defined according to IMGT convention as the region running from the second conserved V-encoded cysteine to the conserved J-encoded phenylalanine. The earlier analysis of roughly 590 of the donors excluded sequences that lacked an unambiguous match to a single V gene segment. In an earlier analysis of approximately 550 of the donors, V segments were called functional above 56.7% productive rearrangements and were called segregating when the between-donor standard deviation exceeded 5%. A statistical classification framework was built to diagnose cytomegalovirus status from the catalog of TCR beta chain sequences. In a later analysis, TCR nucleotide sequences were compared against IMGT/GENE-DB human TR gene sequences so that V and J genes could be assigned. A later analysis assigned CDR3 sequences and most-parsimonious VDJ recombination scenarios with the TCRdist pipeline. In a later analysis, each TCR beta chain was defined by its CDR3 amino acid sequence together with its V-gene family, and reads without a unique V-gene family were excluded. In a later analysis, around 650 highly shared, low-generation-probability nucleotide sequences were removed to address suspected cross-contamination and a sequencing artifact. In a later analysis, a clonal expansion index was calculated for each public chain from normalized within-repertoire ranks of inferred template counts. A later analysis computed generation probabilities with a VDJ recombination model fitted to out-of-frame rearrangements, and checked the results against IGoR. A later analysis scored TCR-TCR, TCR-HLA and TCR-CMV co-occurrence with hypergeometric tests, applying a repertoire-size bias correction to TCR pairs. A later analysis estimated false discovery rates by permuting HLA or CMV assignments 20 times. In a later analysis, co-occurring TCRs were grouped using DBSCAN, with TCRdist sequence similarity added in when clustering inside HLA-allele-positive subsets. Repertoires with fewer than 30,000 or more than 120,000 public chains, plus five repertoires with anomalous nucleotide sharing, were excluded from co-occurrence clustering. TCRdb obtained this table from immuneACCESS and retained in-frame rearrangements with V and J assigned. These tables miss some clones; where compared with another copy, unresolved V genes account for less than half of the shortfall, and the remainder is unexplained. Clone size and V and J calls were adopted from that table, with D and trimming inferred from the DNA. Per the sample table, the count is about 100,000 clones. 4.5% to 6.5% of the sample is taken by the ten largest.

Measured from the cysteine to the phenylalanine, the CDR3 is 16 residues long. The CDR3 DNA has 48 bases and is translated from base 1. Via the germline V gene, CDR1 is LGHNA and CDR2 YNFKEQ. The junction carries 10 bases between V and J, which are trimmed by 1 base and 1 base respectively. Study-wide findings and limitations: The authors suggested that the approach could potentially be generalized to other disease states and immunological phenotypes. Most TCR sequences were seen in very few donors, while some public TCRs were found in many individuals. When HLA alleles, especially DR and DQ, strongly co-occurred, TCR associations were difficult to assign to individual alleles. According to a later analysis, most CMV-associated TCR beta chains appeared to be HLA-restricted, and the HLA associations seemed to be driven largely by CMV exposure. A later analysis reported that several top co-occurrence clusters appeared linked to parvovirus B19, influenza, CMV and Epstein-Barr virus. In a later analysis, HLA-associated TCR beta chains were found to be more clonally expanded and to have lower generation probabilities than equally common non-associated chains. The classifier was reported to diagnose cytomegalovirus status with high specificity and sensitivity in both the original and validation cohorts. A later analysis found that TCR association rates varied across HLA loci, with DRB1 alleles showing the most associated TCRs and HLA-C alleles the fewest. Immune exposure information for the cohort was limited to CMV serostatus. Because HLA typing was unavailable for some donors at each locus, only the typed subset was used in association tests. Only TCR beta chains were sequenced in this cohort, and the absence of alpha or paired-chain data limited detectable features. In a later genetic analysis, fewer N-insertions in productive TCRs were reported among donors in an Asian-associated ancestry cluster than the approximately 710-donor mean. In an earlier analysis of fewer than 700 of the donors, most TCR beta V segments appeared in productive rearrangements about 87% or about 30% of the time, broadly matching IMGT annotations. A further reported finding was that TCR beta sequences accurately predicted the HLA-A and HLA-B alleles for most subjects in the first cohort. The 87-base-pair reads could not distinguish some IMGT-functional V segments, including TRBV6-2 and TRBV6-3, so those segments were excluded. Presence/absence analyses assumed roughly uniform sequencing depth across donors, an assumption that may not hold. In a later analysis, about 17,000 TCR beta sequences were associated with specific HLA alleles at a false discovery rate of 0.05. A cluster of highly shared sequence variants was judged likely to be a technical artifact of the sequencing pipeline. Correlated functional status among segregating V segments might reflect linkage disequilibrium, but an unknown experimental factor could not be ruled out. Because counts were too low, roughly 18 rarely observed V segments, including chromosome 9 orphons, were left out of the earlier analysis of a few hundred of the donors. A total of roughly 160 TCR beta chains were listed by the study as associated with cytomegalovirus. V-gene and J-gene trimming of TCR beta chains was associated with a missense DCLRE1C variant in a later genetic analysis, and the association was replicated in an independent cohort. A few of the identified cytomegalovirus-associated TCR beta chains were confirmed in vitro to be specific for cytomegalovirus antigens.

For this clone: Its antigen specificity is not known.

The cohort comprised 710 or so healthy bone marrow donors. All cohort members were sampled while nominally healthy, although unrecorded immune exposures were likely present. The donor tested CMV seropositive and was one of the 289 seropositive cohort members. Every donor gave a peripheral blood sample, and the peripheral blood mononuclear cells from that sample were used for TCR beta sequencing. Genomic DNA was extracted from the blood cell samples with the Qiagen DNeasy Blood Extraction Kit. The specimen sequenced was PBMCs. Rearrangement joined TRBV4-2 to TRBJ1-4; too little of a D gene remains to name it. The sequence was obtained from a girl under 18 in good health and CMV-seropositive. The DNA sequence reads TGTGCCAGCAGCCAAGGTTTGGGGAGAACTAATGAAAAACTGTTTTTT. Translated, this gives CASSQGLGRTNEKLFF.